This T cell receptor (beta chain) was documented in a study of cytomegalovirus exposure and HLA in healthy donors. Across the study: The Caucasian-associated ancestry cluster held over 65% of under 450 genotyped donors. General study results and limits: Later on, an analysis showed TCR association rates differing by HLA locus, with DRB1 the most and HLA-C the fewest.

Regarding this clone: Its antigen is unknown.

The PCR had 60 Vbeta and 13 Jbeta primers. Libraries were prepared by immunoSEQ multiplex PCR; TCRdb keeps only in-frame clonotypes and omits some of them. The data contain some 98,000 clones, roughly 81% of them seen just once; the ten biggest clones take up approximately 1.4%. The ends were cut back, 5 bases at V and 8 bases at J, with 15 bases in the middle. Germline V gene sequence: CDR1 MNHGY, CDR2 SAAAGT. This CDR3 comprises 14 residues. The gene calls are TRBV6-8 and TRBJ2-2; no definite D call. The sequence derives from a man aged 35 to 55 in good health and CMV-seronegative. Sequencing used PBMCs. Here the CDR3 reads CASSPFFPGGELFF. The CDR3 nucleotides read TGTGCCAGCAGTCCCTTCTTTCCAGGAGGGGAGCTGTTTTTT.